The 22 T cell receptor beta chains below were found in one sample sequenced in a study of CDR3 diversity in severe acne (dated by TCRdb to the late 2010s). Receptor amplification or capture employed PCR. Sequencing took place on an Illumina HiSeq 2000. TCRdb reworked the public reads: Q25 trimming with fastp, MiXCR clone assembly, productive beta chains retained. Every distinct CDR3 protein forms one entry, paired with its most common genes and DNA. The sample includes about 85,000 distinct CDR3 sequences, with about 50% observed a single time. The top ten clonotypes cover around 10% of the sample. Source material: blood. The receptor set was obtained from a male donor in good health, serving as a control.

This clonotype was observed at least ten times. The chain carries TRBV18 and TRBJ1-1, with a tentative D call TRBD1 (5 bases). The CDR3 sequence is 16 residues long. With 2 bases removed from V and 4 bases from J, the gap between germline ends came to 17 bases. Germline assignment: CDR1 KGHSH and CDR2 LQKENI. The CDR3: CASSPGGGHVVTEAFF. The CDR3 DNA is TGTGCCAGCTCACCAGGAGGCGGACACGTGGTCACTGAAGCTTTCTTT.

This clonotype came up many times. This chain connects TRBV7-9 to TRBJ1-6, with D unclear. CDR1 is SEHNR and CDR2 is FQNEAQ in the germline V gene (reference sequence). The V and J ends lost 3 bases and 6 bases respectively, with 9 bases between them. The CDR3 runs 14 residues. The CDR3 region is CASSFFEGNSPLHF. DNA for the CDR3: TGTGCCAGCAGCTTCTTTGAGGGTAATTCACCCCTCCACTTT.

CDR3 protein: CASSLVGDRDGYTF. CDR3 in DNA: TGTGCCAGCAGCTTAGTCGGGGACAGGGATGGCTACACCTTC. The gene calls are TRBV5-6 and TRBJ1-2; 9 nucleotides align to TRBD1. The V gene end was trimmed by 2 bases and the J gene end by 6 bases; junction bases not matched to a gene: 5. The CDR3 loop spans 14 amino acids. Germline V gene data show CDR1 as SGHDT and CDR2 as YYEEEE.

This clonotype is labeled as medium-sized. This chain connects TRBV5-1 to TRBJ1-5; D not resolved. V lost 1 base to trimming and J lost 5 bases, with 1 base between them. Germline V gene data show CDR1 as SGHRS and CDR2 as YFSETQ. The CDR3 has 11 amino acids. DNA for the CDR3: TGCGCCAGCAGCTTGTATCAGCCCCAGCATTTT. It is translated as CASSLYQPQHF.

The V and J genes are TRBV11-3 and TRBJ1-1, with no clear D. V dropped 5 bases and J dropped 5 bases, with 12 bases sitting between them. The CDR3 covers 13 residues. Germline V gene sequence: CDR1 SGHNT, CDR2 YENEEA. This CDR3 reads CASSPLVRTEAFF. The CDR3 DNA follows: TGTGCCAGCAGCCCCCTGGTGAGAACTGAAGCTTTCTTT.

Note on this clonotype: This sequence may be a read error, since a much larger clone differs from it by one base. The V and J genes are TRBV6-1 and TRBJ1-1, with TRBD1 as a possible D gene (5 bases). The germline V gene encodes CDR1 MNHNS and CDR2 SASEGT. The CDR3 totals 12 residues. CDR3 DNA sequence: TGTGCCAGCGGTGAAGCGTTACAGGAGACTCTCTTT. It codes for CASGEALQETLF.

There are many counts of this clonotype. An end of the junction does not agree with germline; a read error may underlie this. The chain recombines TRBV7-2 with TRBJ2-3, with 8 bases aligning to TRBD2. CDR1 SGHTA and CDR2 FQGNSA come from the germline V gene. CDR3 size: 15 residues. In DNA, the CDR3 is TGTGCCAGCAGGTTAGCCGGGGGGGGCACAGATACGCAGTATTTT. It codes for CASRLAGGGTDTQYF.

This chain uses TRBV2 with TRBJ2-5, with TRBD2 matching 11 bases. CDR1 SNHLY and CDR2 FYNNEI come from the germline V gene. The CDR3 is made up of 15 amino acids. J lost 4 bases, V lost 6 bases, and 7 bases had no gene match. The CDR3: CASSQTGLAGETQYF. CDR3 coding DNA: TGTGCCAGCAGCCAAACCGGACTAGCGGGAGAGACCCAGTACTTC.

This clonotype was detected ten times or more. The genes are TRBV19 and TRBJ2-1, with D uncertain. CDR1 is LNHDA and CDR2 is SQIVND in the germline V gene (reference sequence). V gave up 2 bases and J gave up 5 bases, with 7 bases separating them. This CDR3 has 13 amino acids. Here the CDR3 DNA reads TGTGCCAGTAGTATACAAGCCAACAATGAGCAGTTCTTC. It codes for CASSIQANNEQFF.

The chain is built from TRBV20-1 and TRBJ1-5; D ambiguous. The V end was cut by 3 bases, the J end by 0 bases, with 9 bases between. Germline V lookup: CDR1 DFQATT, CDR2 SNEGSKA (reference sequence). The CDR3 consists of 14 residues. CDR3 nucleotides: TGCAGTGCTAGGGTCGGAGATAGCAATCAGCCCCAGCATTTT. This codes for CSARVGDSNQPQHF.

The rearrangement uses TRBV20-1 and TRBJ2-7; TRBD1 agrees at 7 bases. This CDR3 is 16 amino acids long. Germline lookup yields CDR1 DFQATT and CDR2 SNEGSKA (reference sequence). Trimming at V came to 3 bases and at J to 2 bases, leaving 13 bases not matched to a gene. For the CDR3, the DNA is TGCAGTGCTAGCCCGGGACAGACTTTGATGACCTACGAGCAGTACTTC. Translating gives CSASPGQTLMTYEQYF.

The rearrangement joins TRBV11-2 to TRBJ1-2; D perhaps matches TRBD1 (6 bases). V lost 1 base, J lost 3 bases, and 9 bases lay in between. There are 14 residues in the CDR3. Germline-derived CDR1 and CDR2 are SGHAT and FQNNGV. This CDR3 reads CASSLGGAYYGYTF. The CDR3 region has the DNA TGTGCCAGCAGCTTAGGGGGGGCCTACTATGGCTACACCTTC.

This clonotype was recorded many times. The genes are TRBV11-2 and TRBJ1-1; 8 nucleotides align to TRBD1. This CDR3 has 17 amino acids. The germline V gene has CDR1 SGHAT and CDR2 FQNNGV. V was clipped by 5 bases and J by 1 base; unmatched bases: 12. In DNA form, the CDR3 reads TGTGCCAGCAGCCAACCTACGGGACAGGCCAGGAACACTGAAGCTTTCTTT. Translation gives CASSQPTGQARNTEAFF.

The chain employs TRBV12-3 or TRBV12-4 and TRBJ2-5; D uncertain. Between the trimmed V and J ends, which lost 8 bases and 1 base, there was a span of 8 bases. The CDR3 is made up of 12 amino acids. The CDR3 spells CASLRFQETQYF. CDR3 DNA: TGTGCCAGCTTAAGGTTCCAAGAGACCCAGTACTTC.

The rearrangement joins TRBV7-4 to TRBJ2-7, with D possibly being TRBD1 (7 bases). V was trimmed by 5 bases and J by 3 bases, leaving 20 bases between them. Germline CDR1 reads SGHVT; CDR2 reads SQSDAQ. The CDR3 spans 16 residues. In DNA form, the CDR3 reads TGTGCCAGCAGCCGTGAAGGACAGGCGGGGATCTACGAGCAGTACTTC. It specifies CASSREGQAGIYEQYF. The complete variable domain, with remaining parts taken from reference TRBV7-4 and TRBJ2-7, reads GAGVSQSPRYKVAKRGRDVALRCDSISGHVTLYWYRQTLGQGSEVLTYSQSDAQRDKSGRPSGRFSAERPERSVSTLKIQRTEQGDSAVYLCASSREGQAGIYEQYFGPGTRLTVT.

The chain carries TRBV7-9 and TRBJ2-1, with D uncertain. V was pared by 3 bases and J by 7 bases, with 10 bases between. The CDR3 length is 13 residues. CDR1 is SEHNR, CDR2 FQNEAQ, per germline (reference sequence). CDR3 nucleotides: TGTGCCAGCAGCTTGGGTGCAACTAATGAGCAGTTCTTC. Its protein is CASSLGATNEQFF. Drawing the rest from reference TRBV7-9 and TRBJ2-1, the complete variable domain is DTGVSQNPRHKITKRGQNVTFRCDPISEHNRLYWYRQTLGQGPEFLTYFQNEAQLEKSRLLSDRFSAERPKGSFSTLEIQRTEQGDSAMYLCASSLGATNEQFFGPGTRLTVL.

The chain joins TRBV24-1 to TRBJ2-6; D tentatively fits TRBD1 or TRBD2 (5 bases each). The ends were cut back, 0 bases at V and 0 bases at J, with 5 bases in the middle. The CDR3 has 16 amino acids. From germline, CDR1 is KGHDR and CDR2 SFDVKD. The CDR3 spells CATSDLGGSGANVLTF. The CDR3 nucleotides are TGTGCCACCAGTGATTTGGGGGGCTCTGGGGCCAACGTCCTGACTTTC.

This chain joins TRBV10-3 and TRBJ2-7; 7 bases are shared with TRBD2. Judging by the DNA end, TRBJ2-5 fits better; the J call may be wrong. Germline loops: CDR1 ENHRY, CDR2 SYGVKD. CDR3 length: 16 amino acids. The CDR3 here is CAISGGSPGGQETQYF. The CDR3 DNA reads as TGTGCCATCAGCGGGGGGTCCCCCGGGGGCCAAGAGACCCAGTACTTC.

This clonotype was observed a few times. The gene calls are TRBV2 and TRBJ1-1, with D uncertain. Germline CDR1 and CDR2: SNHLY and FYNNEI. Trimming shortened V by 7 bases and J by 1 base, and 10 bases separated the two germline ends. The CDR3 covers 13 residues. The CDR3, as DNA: TGTGCCAGCACACAAGAGACGAACACTGAAGCTTTCTTT. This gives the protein CASTQETNTEAFF. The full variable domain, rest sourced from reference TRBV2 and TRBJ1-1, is EPEVTQTPSHQVTQMGQEVILRCVPISNHLYFYWYRQILGQKVEFLVSFYNNEISEKSEIFDDQFSVERPDGSNFTLKIRSTKLEDSAMYFCASTQETNTEAFFGQGTRLTVV.

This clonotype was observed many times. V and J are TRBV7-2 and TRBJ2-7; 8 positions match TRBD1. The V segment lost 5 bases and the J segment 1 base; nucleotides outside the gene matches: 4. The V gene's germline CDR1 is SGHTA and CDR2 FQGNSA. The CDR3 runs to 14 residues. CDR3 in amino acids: CASSPTGESYEQYF. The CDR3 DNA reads TGTGCCAGCAGCCCGACAGGGGAATCCTACGAGCAGTACTTC.

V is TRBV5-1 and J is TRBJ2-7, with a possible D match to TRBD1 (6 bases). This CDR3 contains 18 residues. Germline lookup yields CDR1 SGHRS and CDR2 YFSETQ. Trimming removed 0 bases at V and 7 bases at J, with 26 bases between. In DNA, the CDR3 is TGCGCCAGCAGCTTGGGCGGTCATGTGGGCCAGGGGCATCGAGAGCAGTACTTC. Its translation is CASSLGGHVGQGHREQYF. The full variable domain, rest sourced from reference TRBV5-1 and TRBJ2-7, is KAGVTQTPRYLIKTRGQQVTLSCSPISGHRSVSWYQQTPGQGLQFLFEYFSETQRNKGNFPGRFSGRQFSNSRSEMNVSTLELGDSALYLCASSLGGHVGQGHREQYFGPGTRLTVT.

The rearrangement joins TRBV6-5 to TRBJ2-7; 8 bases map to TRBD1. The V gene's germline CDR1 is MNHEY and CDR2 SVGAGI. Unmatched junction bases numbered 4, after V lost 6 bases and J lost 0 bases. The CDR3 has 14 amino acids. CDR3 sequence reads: CASSRDRLSYEQYF. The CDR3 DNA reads TGTGCCAGCAGCCGGGACAGGCTCTCCTACGAGCAGTACTTC.